The 17 T cell receptor beta chains in this list originate from one sample, sequenced in a study of CD8 T cells in ankylosing spondylitis. These TCRs are of unknown antigen specificity. TCRdb reanalysed the 5' RACE reads using MiXCR and keeps one entry per CDR3 protein. The sample has under 450,000 distinct CDR3 sequences, about a sixth seen once. Findings and limits, study-wide: Blood of patients with ankylosing spondylitis appeared to be characterized by a TCR beta motif of several highly homologous variants.

The sample taken for sequencing was blood, either unsorted or a sorted T cell fraction (not recorded which). These receptors all stem from a male donor with ankylosing spondylitis.

This chain links TRBV7-9 with TRBJ2-1; 9 bases are a match to TRBD1. Unmatched junction bases numbered 9, after V lost 5 bases and J lost 10 bases. This CDR3 contains 14 residues. Germline V gives CDR1 SEHNR, CDR2 FQNEAQ (reference sequence). In nucleotides, the CDR3 is TGTGCCAGCAGCCGCTCGACGGGGACAGGGGAGCAGTTCTTC. Its protein product is CASSRSTGTGEQFF. Filled out from reference TRBV7-9 and TRBJ2-1, the complete variable domain reads DTGVSQNPRHKITKRGQNVTFRCDPISEHNRLYWYRQTLGQGPEFLTYFQNEAQLEKSRLLSDRFSAERPKGSFSTLEIQRTEQGDSAMYLCASSRSTGTGEQFFGPGTRLTVL.

This clonotype turned up a few times. V gene TRBV20-1 combines with J gene TRBJ2-2; D remains ambiguous. The V gene lost 4 bases and the J gene lost 1 base, with 7 bases spanning the gap. The CDR3 sequence is 13 residues long. Per germline, CDR1 DFQATT and CDR2 SNEGSKA (reference sequence). This chain's CDR3 is CSAIPGNTGELFF. The CDR3 nucleotides are TGCAGTGCTATACCCGGGAACACCGGGGAGCTGTTTTTT.

This clonotype came up a few times. The CDR3: CASSPLTGPSSTDTQYF. CDR3 bases: TGTGCCAGCAGTCCCCTAACAGGGCCTTCTAGCACAGATACGCAGTATTTT. The chain carries TRBV12-3 or TRBV12-4 and TRBJ2-3; tentative D call: TRBD1 (6 bases). V lost 5 bases and J 0 bases, leaving 18 bases between the germline ends. The CDR3 runs to 17 residues.

This clonotype was detected only a few times. V is TRBV7-2 and J is TRBJ2-4, with no clear D. Trimming removed 1 base from V and 3 bases from J, with 7 bases in between. Germline CDR1 reads SGHTA; CDR2 reads FQGNSA. CDR3 size: 14 residues. The CDR3 bases are TGTGCCAGCAGCTTAGAATTCGGCAAAAACATTCAGTACTTC. This translates into CASSLEFGKNIQYF.

V and J are TRBV6-2 or TRBV6-3 and TRBJ2-2, with D tentatively TRBD2 (6 bases). Trimming stripped 8 bases from V and 3 bases from J, with 16 bases between. Germline V lookup: CDR1 MNHEY, CDR2 SVGEGT. CDR3 length equals 15 residues. DNA for the CDR3: TGTGCCAGCGGGACCCGGGACTCCCACACCGGGGAGCTGTTTTTT. Protein: CASGTRDSHTGELFF.

The chain carries TRBV28 and TRBJ1-2, with D perhaps TRBD1 (6 bases). The germline V and J ends were trimmed by 7 bases and 8 bases, with 17 bases remaining between them. Per the germline V gene, CDR1 is MDHEN and CDR2 is SYDVKM. This CDR3 comprises 13 residues. CDR3 nucleotide sequence: TGTGCCAGCACCATTGTAGGGGGTAGGGGCTACACCTTC. Translated: CASTIVGGRGYTF.

The chain combines TRBV24-1 with TRBJ2-1, with 13 bases identical to TRBD2. This CDR3 region has 16 residues. Trimming removed 4 bases from V and 5 bases from J; junction bases left unmatched: 4. Looked up from germline, CDR1 is KGHDR and CDR2 is SFDVKD. The CDR3 region is CATSEGTSGTHNEQFF. CDR3 nucleotides: TGTGCCACCAGTGAGGGGACTAGCGGGACTCACAATGAGCAGTTCTTC.

This clonotype was seen only a few times. The rearrangement links TRBV20-1 to TRBJ2-3, with 12 bases matching TRBD2. The germline CDR1 and CDR2 sequences are DFQATT and SNEGSKA (reference sequence). The CDR3 covers 18 residues. V lost 1 base and J lost 2; bases outside the gene matches: 10. The CDR3 here is CSARVLAGGPNITDTQYF. The CDR3 nucleotides are TGCAGTGCTAGAGTACTAGCGGGGGGACCCAATATCACAGATACGCAGTATTTT.

This clonotype was observed a handful of times. The V call is TRBV20-1, the J call TRBJ2-1; TRBD2 matches 9 bases. Per the germline V gene, CDR1 is DFQATT and CDR2 is SNEGSKA (reference sequence). CDR3 length: 14 amino acids. V lost 5 bases, J lost 7 bases, and 9 bases stayed unmatched. This CDR3 is CSAWVAGVVNEQFF. The CDR3 region has the DNA TGCAGTGCTTGGGTAGCGGGAGTAGTGAATGAGCAGTTCTTC.

At least ten counts were recorded for this clonotype. V gene TRBV20-1 combines with J gene TRBJ1-2; tentative D call: TRBD1 (5 bases). Germline values: CDR1 DFQATT, CDR2 SNEGSKA (reference sequence). The CDR3 runs 13 residues. Deletions cut 3 bases from V and 4 bases from J, with 12 bases between. The CDR3, as DNA: TGCAGTGCTAGTGTAGGGGAGAGCTATGGCTACACCTTC. Encoded protein: CSASVGESYGYTF.

The chain joins TRBV6-5 to TRBJ2-2; 8 bases are a match to TRBD2. The CDR3 consists of 16 residues. Germline V gives CDR1 MNHEY, CDR2 SVGAGI. Trimming removed 4 bases from V and 1 base from J; junction bases left unmatched: 5. CDR3 residues: CASSWRGAGNTGELFF. The CDR3 DNA is TGTGCCAGCAGTTGGCGGGGGGCTGGGAACACCGGGGAGCTGTTTTTT.

The chain uses TRBV12-3 or TRBV12-4 and TRBJ1-1; TRBD1 aligns across 9 bases. Trimming took 5 bases from V and 7 from J; bases not matched to a gene: 5. This CDR3 contains 13 residues. CDR3 coding DNA: TGTGCCAGCAGTGGGACAGGGAGTAATGAAGCTTTCTTT. Its translation: CASSGTGSNEAFF.

The chain combines TRBV15 with TRBJ2-3; 7 bases match TRBD2. The CDR3 runs to 18 residues. CDR1 is LNHNV, CDR2 YYDKDF, per germline (reference sequence). The V gene end was trimmed by 5 bases and the J gene end by 3 bases; junction bases not matched to a gene: 17. CDR3 coding DNA: TGTGCCACCAGCGGGCCGGGACTATACCTAAAATTAACAGATACGCAGTATTTT. This encodes CATSGPGLYLKLTDTQYF.

The chain couples TRBV13 to TRBJ1-3; perhaps TRBD1 as D (6 bases). V was shortened by 5 bases and J by 4 bases, with 21 bases between the two germline ends. Looked up from germline, CDR1 is PRHDT and CDR2 is FYEKMQ (reference sequence). CDR3 length equals 17 residues. This CDR3 reads CASSPSLGQNQGNTIYF. CDR3 coding DNA: TGTGCCAGCAGCCCGTCCCTAGGACAGAACCAGGGAAACACCATATATTTT.

V gene TRBV5-1 combines with J gene TRBJ1-1, with TRBD1 matching 7 bases. There are 14 residues in the CDR3. Germline trimming cut 6 bases from V and 4 bases from J; bases unmatched to any gene: 9. Germline V gene lookup returns CDR1 SGHRS and CDR2 YFSETQ. The CDR3 region has the DNA TGCGCCAGCACTAGACAGGGTGGGAGCACTGAAGCTTTCTTT. Residues: CASTRQGGSTEAFF. Based on the CDR3 plus reference TRBV5-1 and TRBJ1-1, the full variable domain is KAGVTQTPRYLIKTRGQQVTLSCSPISGHRSVSWYQQTPGQGLQFLFEYFSETQRNKGNFPGRFSGRQFSNSRSEMNVSTLELGDSALYLCASTRQGGSTEAFFGQGTRLTVV.

This clonotype was seen a few times. The V call is TRBV20-1, the J call TRBJ2-5, with TRBD2 identical over 9 bases. The germline V gene encodes CDR1 DFQATT and CDR2 SNEGSKA (reference sequence). Unmatched junction bases numbered 9, after V lost 3 bases and J lost 4 bases. The CDR3 consists of 15 residues. The CDR3 DNA sequence: TGCAGTGCTAGGCTTCTAGCGGGGAGGGGAGAGACCCAGTACTTC. Translation: CSARLLAGRGETQYF.

The rearrangement uses TRBV5-4 and TRBJ1-2, with TRBD1 matching 9 bases. The V segment lost 0 bases and the J segment 8 bases; nucleotides outside the gene matches: 5. This CDR3 spans 14 amino acids. Germline V gene data show CDR1 as SGHNT and CDR2 as YYREEE (reference sequence). The CDR3 sequence is CASSLDRGPGGYTF. CDR3 sequence (DNA): TGTGCCAGCAGCTTGGACAGGGGGCCGGGCGGCTACACCTTC.